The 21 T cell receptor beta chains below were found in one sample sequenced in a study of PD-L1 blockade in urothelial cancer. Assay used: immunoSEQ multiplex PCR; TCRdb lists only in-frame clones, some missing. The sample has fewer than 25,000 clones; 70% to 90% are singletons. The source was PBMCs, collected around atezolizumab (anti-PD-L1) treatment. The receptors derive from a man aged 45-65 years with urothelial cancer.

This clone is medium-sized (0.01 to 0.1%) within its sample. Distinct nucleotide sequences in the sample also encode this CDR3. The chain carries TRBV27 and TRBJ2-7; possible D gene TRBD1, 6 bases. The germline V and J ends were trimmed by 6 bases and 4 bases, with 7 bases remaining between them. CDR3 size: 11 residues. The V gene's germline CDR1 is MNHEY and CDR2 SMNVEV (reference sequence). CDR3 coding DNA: TGTGCCAGCAGACAGGGTTACGAGCAGTACTTC. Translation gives CASRQGYEQYF.

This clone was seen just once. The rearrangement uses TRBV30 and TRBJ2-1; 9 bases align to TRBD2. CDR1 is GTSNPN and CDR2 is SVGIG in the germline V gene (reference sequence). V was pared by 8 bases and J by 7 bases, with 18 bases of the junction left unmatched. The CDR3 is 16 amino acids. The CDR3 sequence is CASPRTSVNAGNEQFF. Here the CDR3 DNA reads TGTGCCAGCCCCCGGACTAGCGTTAATGCTGGGAATGAGCAGTTCTTC.

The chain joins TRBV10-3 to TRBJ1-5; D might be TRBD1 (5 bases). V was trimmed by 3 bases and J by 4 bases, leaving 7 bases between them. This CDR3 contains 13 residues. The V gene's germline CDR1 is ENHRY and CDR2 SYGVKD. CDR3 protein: CAISDNRNQPQHF. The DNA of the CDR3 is TGTGCCATCAGTGATAACAGGAATCAGCCCCAGCATTTT.

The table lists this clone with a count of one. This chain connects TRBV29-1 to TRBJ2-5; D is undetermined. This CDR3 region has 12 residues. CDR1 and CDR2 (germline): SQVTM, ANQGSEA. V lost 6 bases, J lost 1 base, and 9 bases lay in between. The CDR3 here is CSVADSQETQYF. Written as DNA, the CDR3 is TGCAGCGTCGCCGACTCCCAAGAGACCCAGTACTTC. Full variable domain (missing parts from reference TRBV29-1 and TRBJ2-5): SAVISQKPSRDICQRGTSLTIQCQVDSQVTMMFWYRQQPGQSLTLIATANQGSEATYESGFVIDKFPISRPNLTFSTLTVSNMSPEDSSIYLCSVADSQETQYFGPGTRLLVL.

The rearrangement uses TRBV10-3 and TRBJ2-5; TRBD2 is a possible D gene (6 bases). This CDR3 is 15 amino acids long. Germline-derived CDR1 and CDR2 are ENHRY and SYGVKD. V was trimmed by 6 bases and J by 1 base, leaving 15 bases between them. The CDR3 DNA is TGTGCCATCAGCCGGGACTCACTTCCCCAAGAGACCCAGTACTTC. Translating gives CAISRDSLPQETQYF.

CDR3 loop: CSATVGYGYTF. CDR3 in DNA: TGCAGTGCAACAGTGGGCTATGGCTACACCTTC. The chain has TRBV20-1 and TRBJ1-2; the D is unclear. Trimming removed 6 bases at V and 4 bases at J, with 9 bases between. The CDR3 runs 11 residues. Germline V gene data show CDR1 as DFQATT and CDR2 as SNEGSKA (reference sequence).

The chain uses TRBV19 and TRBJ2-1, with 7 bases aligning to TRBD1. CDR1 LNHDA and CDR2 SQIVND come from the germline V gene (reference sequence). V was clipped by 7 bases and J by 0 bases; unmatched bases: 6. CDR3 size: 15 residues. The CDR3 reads CASTADRSSYNEQFF. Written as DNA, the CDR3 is TGTGCCAGTACCGCGGACAGGAGCTCCTACAATGAGCAGTTCTTC.

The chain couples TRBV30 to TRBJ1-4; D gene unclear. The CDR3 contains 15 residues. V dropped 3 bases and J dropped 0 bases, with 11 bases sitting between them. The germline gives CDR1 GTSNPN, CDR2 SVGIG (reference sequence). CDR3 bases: TGTGCCTGGAGCCCCTGGAGCGCAACTAATGAAAAACTGTTTTTT. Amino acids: CAWSPWSATNEKLFF.

In nucleotides, the CDR3 is TGTGCCAGCAGTTTCCGTGACAGGGGGCAGGGGGCCAACGTCCTGACTTTC. It specifies CASSFRDRGQGANVLTF. V and J are TRBV27 and TRBJ2-6, with TRBD1 identical over 10 bases. V shed 3 bases, J shed 4 bases, and the junction held 6 bases outside the gene matches. There are 17 residues in the CDR3. The germline CDR1 and CDR2 sequences are MNHEY and SMNVEV (reference sequence).

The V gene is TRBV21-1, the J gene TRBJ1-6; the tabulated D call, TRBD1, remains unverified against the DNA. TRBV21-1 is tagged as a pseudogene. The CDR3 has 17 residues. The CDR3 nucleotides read TGTGCCAGATTCACCGGGACAGGGGAGAGCGTAGGGTCACCCCTCCACTTT. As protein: CARFTGTGESVGSPLHF.

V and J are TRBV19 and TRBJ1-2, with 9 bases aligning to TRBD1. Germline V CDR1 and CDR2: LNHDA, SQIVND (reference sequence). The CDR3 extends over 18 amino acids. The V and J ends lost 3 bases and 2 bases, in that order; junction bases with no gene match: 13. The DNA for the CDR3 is TGTGCCAGTAGTATCCTCACTGACCACAGGGGGCGCAACTATGGCTACACCTTC. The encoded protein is CASSILTDHRGRNYGYTF.

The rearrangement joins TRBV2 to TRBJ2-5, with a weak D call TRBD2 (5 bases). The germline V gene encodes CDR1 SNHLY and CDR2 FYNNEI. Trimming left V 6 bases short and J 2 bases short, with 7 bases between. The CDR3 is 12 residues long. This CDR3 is CASRRVQETQYF. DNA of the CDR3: TGTGCCAGCAGGCGGGTACAAGAGACCCAGTACTTC.

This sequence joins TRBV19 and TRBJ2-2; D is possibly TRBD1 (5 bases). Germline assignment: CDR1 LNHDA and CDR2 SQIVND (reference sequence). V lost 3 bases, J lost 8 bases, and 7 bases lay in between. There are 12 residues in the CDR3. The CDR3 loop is CASSMGQGELFF. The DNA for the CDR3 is TGTGCCAGTAGTATGGGGCAGGGGGAGCTGTTTTTT.

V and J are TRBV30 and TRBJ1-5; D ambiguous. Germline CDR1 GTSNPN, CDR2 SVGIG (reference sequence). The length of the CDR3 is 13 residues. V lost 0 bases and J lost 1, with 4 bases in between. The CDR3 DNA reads TGTGCCTGGAGTGTAAGCAGCAATCAGCCCCAGCATTTT. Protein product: CAWSVSSNQPQHF.

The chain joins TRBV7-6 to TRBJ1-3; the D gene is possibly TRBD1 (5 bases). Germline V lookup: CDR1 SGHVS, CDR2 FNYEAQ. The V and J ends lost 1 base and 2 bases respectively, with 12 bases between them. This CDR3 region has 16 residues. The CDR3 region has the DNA TGTGCCAGCAGCTTAGGTGGGGCATCGGCTGGAAACACCATATATTTT. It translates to CASSLGGASAGNTIYF. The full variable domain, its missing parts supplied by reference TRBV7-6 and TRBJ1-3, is GAGVSQSPRYKVTKRGQDVALRCDPISGHVSLYWYRQALGQGPEFLTYFNYEAQQDKSGLPNDRFSAERPEGSISTLTIQRTEQRDSAMYRCASSLGGASAGNTIYFGEGSWLTVV.

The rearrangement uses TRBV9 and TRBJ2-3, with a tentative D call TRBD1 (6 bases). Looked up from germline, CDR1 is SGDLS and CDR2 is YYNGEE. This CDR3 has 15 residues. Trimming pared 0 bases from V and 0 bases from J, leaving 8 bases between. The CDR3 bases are TGTGCCAGCAGCGTAGAGGACAGTAGCACAGATACGCAGTATTTT. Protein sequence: CASSVEDSSTDTQYF.

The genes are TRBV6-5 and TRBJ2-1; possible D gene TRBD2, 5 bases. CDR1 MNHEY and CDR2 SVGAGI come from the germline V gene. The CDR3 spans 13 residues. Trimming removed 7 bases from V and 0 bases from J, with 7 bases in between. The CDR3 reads CASKRNSYNEQFF. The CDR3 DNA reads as TGTGCCAGCAAGCGGAACTCCTACAATGAGCAGTTCTTC.

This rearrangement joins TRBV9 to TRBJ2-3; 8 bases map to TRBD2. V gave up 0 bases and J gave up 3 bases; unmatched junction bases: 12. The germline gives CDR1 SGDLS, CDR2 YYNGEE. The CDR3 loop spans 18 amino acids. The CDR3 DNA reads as TGTGCCAGCAGCGTAGCGGGTGGAGCGGGGGCGATTACAGATACGCAGTATTTT. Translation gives CASSVAGGAGAITDTQYF.

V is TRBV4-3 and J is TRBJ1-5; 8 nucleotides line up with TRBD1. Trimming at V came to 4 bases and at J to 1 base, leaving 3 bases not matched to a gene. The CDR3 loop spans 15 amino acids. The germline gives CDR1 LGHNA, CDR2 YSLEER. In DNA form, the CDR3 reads TGCGCCAGCAGCCTAAGACAGGGGAGCAATCAGCCCCAGCATTTT. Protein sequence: CASSLRQGSNQPQHF.

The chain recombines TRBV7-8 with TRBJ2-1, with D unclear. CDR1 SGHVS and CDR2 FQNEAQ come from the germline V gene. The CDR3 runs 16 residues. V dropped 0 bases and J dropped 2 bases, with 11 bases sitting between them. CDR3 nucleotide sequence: TGTGCCAGCAGCTTAGCGAGGAGCAGCACCTACAATGAGCAGTTCTTC. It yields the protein CASSLARSSTYNEQFF.

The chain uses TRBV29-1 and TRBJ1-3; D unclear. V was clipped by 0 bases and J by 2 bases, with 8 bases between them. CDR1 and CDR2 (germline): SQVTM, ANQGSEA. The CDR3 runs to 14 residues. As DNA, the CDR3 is TGCAGCGTTGAAGATGGCAGGCCTGGAAACACCATATATTTT. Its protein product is CSVEDGRPGNTIYF.